The 4 T cell receptor beta chains below all came from one sample that was sequenced in a study of control samples from healthy donors and cancer patients. The data were produced by immunoSEQ multiplex PCR, yet TCRdb's version contains in-frame clones alone and is incomplete. The sample contains about 130,000 clones, over 75% of which appear only once. Sequenced input: blood. These receptor sequences come from a middle-aged man in good health.

V gene TRBV19 combines with J gene TRBJ2-3; possibly TRBD2 for D (5 bases). Germline lookup yields CDR1 LNHDA and CDR2 SQIVND (reference sequence). The CDR3 runs 14 residues. V was clipped by 5 bases and J by 2 bases, with 11 bases between them. Here the CDR3 DNA reads TGTGCCAGTAGTTCGAGGGCGACCACAGATACGCAGTATTTT. Its protein product is CASSSRATTDTQYF.

J is TRBJ1-2 and V is TRBV5-4; D gene unclear. The CDR3 has 12 amino acids. Trimming removed 5 bases from V and 8 bases from J, with 13 bases in between. The V gene's germline CDR1 is SGHNT and CDR2 YYREEE (reference sequence). The CDR3 DNA follows: TGTGCCAGCAGTGCCGAGACATGGGGCTACACCTTC. It translates to CASSAETWGYTF. Filled out from reference TRBV5-4 and TRBJ1-2, the complete variable domain reads ETGVTQSPTHLIKTRGQQVTLRCSSQSGHNTVSWYQQALGQGPQFIFQYYREEENGRGNFPPRFSGLQFPNYSSELNVNALELDDSALYLCASSAETWGYTFGSGTRLTVV.

The V call is TRBV9, the J call TRBJ1-4; perhaps TRBD1 as D (5 bases). The CDR3 loop spans 14 amino acids. V lost 6 bases to trimming and J lost 8 bases, with 17 bases between them. Germline V gene data show CDR1 as SGDLS and CDR2 as YYNGEE. The CDR3 region is CASNNAGLGEKLFF. The CDR3, as DNA: TGTGCCAGCAACAATGCGGGACTTGGGGAAAAACTGTTTTTT.

The chain has TRBV7-2 and TRBJ2-1; TRBD2 matches at 16 bases. The V segment lost 6 bases and the J segment 7 bases; nucleotides outside the gene matches: 15. Germline-derived CDR1 and CDR2 are SGHTA and FQGNSA. This CDR3 spans 19 amino acids. As DNA, the CDR3 is TGTGCCAGCAGACTACCCGGGACTAGCGGGGGGGCCTTATCTAATGAGCAGTTCTTC. Its protein is CASRLPGTSGGALSNEQFF.